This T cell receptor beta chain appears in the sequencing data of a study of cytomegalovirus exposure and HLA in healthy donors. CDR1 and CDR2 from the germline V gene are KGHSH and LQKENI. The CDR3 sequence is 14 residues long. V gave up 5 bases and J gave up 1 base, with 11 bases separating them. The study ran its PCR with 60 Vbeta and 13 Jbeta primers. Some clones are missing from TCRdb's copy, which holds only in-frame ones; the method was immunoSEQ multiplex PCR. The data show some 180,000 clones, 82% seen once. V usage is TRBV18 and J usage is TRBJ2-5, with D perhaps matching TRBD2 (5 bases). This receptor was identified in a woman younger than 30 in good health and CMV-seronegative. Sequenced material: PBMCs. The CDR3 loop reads CASSSGLAQETQYF. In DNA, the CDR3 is TGTGCCAGCTCATCAGGACTGGCCCAAGAGACCCAGTACTTC. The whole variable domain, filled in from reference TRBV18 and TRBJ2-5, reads NAGVMQNPRHLVRRRGQEARLRCSPMKGHSHVYWYRQLPEEGLKFMVYLQKENIIDESGMPKERFSAEFPKEGPSILRIQQVVRGDSAAYFCASSSGLAQETQYFGPGTRLLVL.